This paragraph reports one T cell receptor (beta chain). CDR1 is LGHNA, CDR2 YNFKEQ, per germline. The CDR3 covers 17 residues. Unmatched junction bases numbered 13, after V lost 5 bases and J lost 5 bases. This specimen belongs to a study of T cell changes during pregnancy in multiple sclerosis. TCRdb keeps only in-frame clones here, not all; method: immunoSEQ multiplex PCR. The sample includes just under 95,000 clones, 92% of them seen just once. J is TRBJ1-5 and V is TRBV4-2, with 9 nucleotides matching TRBD1. The sample in question was peripheral blood, obtained in the first trimester of pregnancy. The receptor was derived from a female donor with multiple sclerosis, enrolled in a pregnancy study. The chain's CDR3 is CASSSGQGTTPDQPQHF. The CDR3 DNA sequence: TGTGCCAGCAGCTCCGGACAGGGGACGACCCCCGATCAGCCCCAGCATTTT.